This TCR beta chain was found in a study of blood T cell repertoires in COVID-19. At the level of the study: Samples taken during acute and convalescent COVID-19 were collected in the United States, Italy and Spain. T cells, B-cell-depleted T cells, or PBMCs supplied cDNA or gDNA.

Authors' methods: Nucleated cell number was recorded as an estimate derived from reference gene primer amplification. Data came from immunoSEQ multiplex PCR; TCRdb stores just in-frame clones and leaves some out. The D gene and trimming were derived from the DNA, and the V and J assignments and clone size from that table. This table holds 350,000 or so clones, around four fifths found once. Germline V gene sequence: CDR1 MNHGY, CDR2 SAAAGT. With 4 bases clipped from V and 4 bases from J, the junction kept 8 bases outside the gene matches. This CDR3 comprises 16 residues. This receptor was identified in a man aged 25 to 40 with active or convalescent COVID-19. The sequenced material came from peripheral blood. The chain combines TRBV6-8 with TRBJ2-1, with 9 nucleotides matching TRBD1. CDR3 in amino acids: CASSFPRDRVYNEQFF. The CDR3 DNA follows: TGTGCCAGCAGTTTCCCCAGGGACAGGGTTTACAATGAGCAGTTCTTC.